The source of this T cell receptor beta chain is a study of blood T cell repertoires in COVID-19. Study-wide background: COVID-19 samples, acute and convalescent, were from the United States, Italy and Spain. Sources were T cells, B-cell-depleted T cells, or PBMCs; the material itself was cDNA or gDNA.

Germline V gene lookup returns CDR1 MGHRA and CDR2 YSYEKL. The CDR3 totals 16 residues. V lost 3 bases to trimming and J lost 7 bases; unmatched junction nucleotides: 13. As handled by the study authors: Amplifying reference gene primers gave estimates of nucleated cell counts. Sequencing used immunoSEQ multiplex PCR; TCRdb keeps in-frame clones, though not all of them. For V, J and clone size, that table is used; D and trimming come from the DNA. The sample has more than 200,000 clones; about 86% are singletons. The chain joins TRBV4-1 to TRBJ2-5; 8 bases fit TRBD1. The receptor was isolated from a woman aged 50 to 60 with COVID-19, enrolled during active disease. Sequencing input: peripheral blood. CDR3 sequence: CASSQFDRGAGVTQYF. CDR3 nucleotide sequence: TGCGCCAGCAGCCAGTTCGACAGGGGCGCAGGGGTGACCCAGTACTTC.